This TCR beta chain stems from a study of T cells in Graves' hyperthyroidism and ophthalmopathy. General observations from the study: Expanded thyroid clonotypes (above 0.001) were mostly also found in blood. For ophthalmopathy, model prediction preceded onset by a median roughly 6.2 months.

With V trimmed by 3 bases and J by 2 bases, 7 bases remained unmatched. From germline, CDR1 is DFQATT and CDR2 SNEGSKA (reference sequence). The CDR3 loop spans 15 amino acids. Clinical symptoms, serum thyroxine, TRAb, thyroid ultrasound and orbital computed tomography informed diagnoses. The blood sample dates from first hyperthyroidism diagnosis, preceding any ophthalmopathy symptoms. Amplification targeted TCR beta CDR3 regions from RNA transcripts. The HTBI primer set drove a first-round RT-PCR of the TCR CDR3. MiXCR was run by TCRdb on the multiplex PCR reads, yielding one entry per CDR3 protein. The sample comprises around 700,000 distinct CDR3 sequences, around 20% of which are singletons, and around 17% rests with the top ten. On this clonotype itself: Its cognate antigen is unknown.

The rearrangement joins TRBV20-1 to TRBJ2-1; TRBD2 matches 7 bases. Sequenced: blood. The receptor's source is a woman in her 50s with Graves' hyperthyroidism that later progressed to Graves' ophthalmopathy. The CDR3 reads CSASGGNSPYNEQFF. The DNA for the CDR3 is TGCAGTGCTAGCGGGGGGAATTCCCCCTACAATGAGCAGTTCTTC.